This T cell receptor beta chain was profiled in a study of blood T cell repertoires in COVID-19. This CDR3 has 15 residues. V lost 5 bases, J lost 5 bases, and 16 bases lay in between. Germline lookup yields CDR1 SGHVS and CDR2 FNYEAQ. This clone was found a few times. Assay: immunoSEQ multiplex PCR; the TCRdb copy retains only in-frame clones and omits some. The sample records some 170,000 clones, more than 75% being singletons. The rearrangement joins TRBV7-6 to TRBJ2-1, with a weak D call TRBD2 (7 bases). Material: PBMCs or T cells enriched from blood (not recorded which). The TCR comes from a human donor with acute COVID-19. The donor label of this sample is uncertain. CDR3 bases: TGTGCCAGCAGCCCTGTCGGGGGGCTAAACAATGAGCAGTTCTTC. Amino acids: CASSPVGGLNNEQFF.